The T cell receptor beta chain described here comes from a study of OX40 agonist ivuxolimab in advanced cancers. Study context: A history of anti-PD-1, anti-PD-L1 or anti-CTLA-4 therapy was acceptable, and over 30% had some.

Patients who had autoimmune disease history or got systemic immunosuppression were left out. The table lists this clone with a few counts. In the same sample, other DNA sequences code for this CDR3. The CDR3 totals 13 residues. Germline-derived CDR1 and CDR2 are MNHEY and SMNVEV (reference sequence). Trimming took 9 bases from V and 8 from J; bases not matched to a gene: 12. Only in-frame clones appear in the TCRdb table, and some are missing; sequencing was by immunoSEQ multiplex PCR. The sample carries 17,000 or so clones, nearly 75% recorded once. The clonotype originates from an adult with an advanced solid tumor such as melanoma, head and neck, liver or kidney cancer. This chain joins TRBV27 and TRBJ1-2, with 7 positions matching TRBD1. Sequences were derived from CD4+ or CD8+ T cells sorted from blood, sampled in a trial of the OX40 agonist ivuxolimab. The CDR3 loop reads CASGGQPQEGYTF. In DNA form, the CDR3 reads TGTGCCAGTGGGGGACAGCCACAGGAAGGCTACACCTTC.